These T cell receptor beta chains were read from a single sample in a study of T-cell reconstitution after alpha-beta-depleted transplantation in children. TCRdb used MiXCR to reprocess the PCR reads, holding one entry per CDR3 protein. The sample holds around 380,000 distinct CDR3 sequences, 9.5% to 13% seen once. Sequences were derived from PBMCs from the stem cell graft donor, sampled from the stem cell graft. These receptors were collected from a human donor who donated a stem cell graft to a child with acute myeloid leukemia. Both conserved end residues are part of each CDR3. Each record gives: V gene, clone size, D gene, J gene, CDR3 DNA, CDR3 protein. The D gene is left open where the match is weak. Clone sizes are given selectively: once, few, many, or a class where the clone is expanded.

V gene: TRBV14; clone size: NA; D gene: TRBD2; J gene: TRBJ2-5; CDR3 DNA: TGTGCCAGCAGCCAAGAAGCGGGGGGGACCCAGTACTTC; CDR3 protein: CASSQEAGGTQYF
V gene: TRBV7-9; clone size: NA; D gene: NA; J gene: TRBJ2-5; CDR3 DNA: TGTGCCAGCAGCTTACGACAGGCCCAAGAGACCCAGTACTTC; CDR3 protein: CASSLRQAQETQYF
V gene: TRBV7-2; clone size: few; D gene: NA; J gene: TRBJ2-5; CDR3 DNA: TGTGCCAGCAGCTTAGCAGGGGGGGCCTACCAAGAGACCCAGTACTTC; CDR3 protein: CASSLAGGAYQETQYF
V gene: TRBV4-1; clone size: few; D gene: TRBD1; J gene: TRBJ1-5; CDR3 DNA: TGCGCCAGCAGCCAACTGACAGGGTTTAACAATCAGCCCCAGCATTTT; CDR3 protein: CASSQLTGFNNQPQHF
V gene: TRBV20-1; clone size: NA; D gene: NA; J gene: TRBJ2-5; CDR3 DNA: TGCAGTGCTACCCAGTCCCAAGCGGTGAGGCGAGAGACCCAGTACTTC; CDR3 protein: CSATQSQAVRRETQYF
V gene: TRBV5-1; clone size: NA; D gene: NA; J gene: TRBJ1-1; CDR3 DNA: TGCGCCAGCAGCGGGACGGGCCTGATCGGTACTGAAGCTTTCTTT; CDR3 protein: CASSGTGLIGTEAFF
V gene: TRBV20-1; clone size: few; D gene: TRBD1; J gene: TRBJ1-2; CDR3 DNA: TGCAGTGCTAGTCGGGACAGGGAGTATGGCTACACCTTC; CDR3 protein: CSASRDREYGYTF
V gene: TRBV20-1; clone size: many; D gene: TRBD1; J gene: TRBJ1-4; CDR3 DNA: TGCAGTGCTAGCTCTGGGACAGAGGAAAAACTGTTTTTT; CDR3 protein: CSASSGTEEKLFF
V gene: TRBV25-1; clone size: few; D gene: NA; J gene: TRBJ2-1; CDR3 DNA: TGTGCCAGCAGTGATTTCGTGGGAGATGAGCAGTTCTTC; CDR3 protein: CASSDFVGDEQFF
V gene: TRBV5-1; clone size: few; D gene: NA; J gene: TRBJ2-7; CDR3 DNA: TGCGCCAGCAGCTTGGAACTGGATGAGCCTACGGGGCAGTACTTC; CDR3 protein: CASSLELDEPTGQYF
V gene: TRBV5-1; clone size: many; D gene: NA; J gene: TRBJ1-1; CDR3 DNA: TGCGCCAGCAGCTATGGGGGTGCTGCTTTCTTT; CDR3 protein: CASSYGGAAFF
V gene: TRBV9; clone size: NA; D gene: NA; J gene: TRBJ2-1; CDR3 DNA: TGTGCCAGCAGCGTAGAAGGGCATGGGTACAATGAGCAGTTCTTC; CDR3 protein: CASSVEGHGYNEQFF
V gene: TRBV29-1; clone size: NA; D gene: TRBD2; J gene: TRBJ2-1; CDR3 DNA: TGCAGCGTTGAAGATCGTAGCGGGATAAATGAGCAGTTCTTC; CDR3 protein: CSVEDRSGINEQFF
V gene: TRBV7-2; clone size: NA; D gene: NA; J gene: TRBJ2-5; CDR3 DNA: TGTGCCAGCAGCTTCAGGGGGGAGCAAGAGACCCAGTACTTC; CDR3 protein: CASSFRGEQETQYF
V gene: TRBV5-4; clone size: many; D gene: TRBD2; J gene: TRBJ2-1; CDR3 DNA: TGTGCCAGCAGCTCCGGACTAGCGGGGGGTAGCTCCTACAATGAGCAGTTCTTC; CDR3 protein: CASSSGLAGGSSYNEQFF
V gene: TRBV27; clone size: few; D gene: NA; J gene: TRBJ1-5; CDR3 DNA: TGTGCCAGCAGTCCTAAATTTCGCGATCAGCCCCAGCATTTT; CDR3 protein: CASSPKFRDQPQHF
V gene: TRBV18; clone size: NA; D gene: NA; J gene: TRBJ2-3; CDR3 DNA: TGTGCCAGCTCACCAAATCCAGCGGGCAAAACAGATACGCAGTATTTT; CDR3 protein: CASSPNPAGKTDTQYF
V gene: TRBV9; clone size: few; D gene: NA; J gene: TRBJ2-2; CDR3 DNA: TGTGCCAGCAGTGCCGGGGGGAACACCGGGGAGCTGTTTTTT; CDR3 protein: CASSAGGNTGELFF
V gene: TRBV25-1; clone size: few; D gene: NA; J gene: TRBJ2-1; CDR3 DNA: TGTGCCAGCAGTGAGAGCTACAATGAGCAGTTCTTC; CDR3 protein: CASSESYNEQFF
V gene: TRBV6-5; clone size: NA; D gene: NA; J gene: TRBJ1-5; CDR3 DNA: TGTGCCAGCAGTTACGGGGTTGGGCCCCAGCATTTT; CDR3 protein: CASSYGVGPQHF
V gene: TRBV20-1; clone size: few; D gene: NA; J gene: TRBJ1-1; CDR3 DNA: TGCAGTGCCGCCAGAACTCCTGGGGCTTTCTTT; CDR3 protein: CSAARTPGAFF
V gene: TRBV4-2; clone size: NA; D gene: NA; J gene: TRBJ1-1; CDR3 DNA: TGTGCCAGCAGCCAGCCCGGAGCGAACACTGAAGCTTTCTTT; CDR3 protein: CASSQPGANTEAFF
V gene: TRBV20-1; clone size: NA; D gene: NA; J gene: TRBJ1-1; CDR3 DNA: TGCAGGGCGGGCACAGCGAACACTGAAGCTTTCTTT; CDR3 protein: CRAGTANTEAFF
V gene: TRBV5-1; clone size: few; D gene: NA; J gene: TRBJ1-1; CDR3 DNA: TGCGCCAGCAGCTGGGCAACTTTGAACACTGAAGCTTTCTTT; CDR3 protein: CASSWATLNTEAFF
V gene: TRBV20-1; clone size: many; D gene: NA; J gene: TRBJ2-3; CDR3 DNA: TGCAGTGCACGGAAGGGCGCAGATACGCAGTATTTT; CDR3 protein: CSARKGADTQYF
V gene: TRBV21-1; clone size: NA; D gene: NA; J gene: TRBJ2-1; CDR3 DNA: TGTGCCAGCAGCACGAAAGCCAGGGGACTAGCGGGAGTGGAGCAGTTCTTC; CDR3 protein: CASSTKARGLAGVEQFF
V gene: TRBV4-1; clone size: many; D gene: NA; J gene: TRBJ2-2; CDR3 DNA: TGCGCCAGCAGCCAAGACGTGACGGGGGCTCAGAGCACCGGGGAGCTGTTTTTT; CDR3 protein: CASSQDVTGAQSTGELFF
V gene: TRBV7-2; clone size: few; D gene: NA; J gene: TRBJ2-3; CDR3 DNA: TGTGCCAGCAGCTTAGAACATTTT; CDR3 protein: CASSLEHF
V gene: TRBV29-1; clone size: NA; D gene: NA; J gene: TRBJ2-2; CDR3 DNA: TGCAGCGTTGAGGGTTTGAACACCGGGGAGCTGTTTTTT; CDR3 protein: CSVEGLNTGELFF
V gene: TRBV20-1; clone size: NA; D gene: NA; J gene: TRBJ2-7; CDR3 DNA: TGCAGTGCTAGGGCAGGGAGGTCCTACGAGCAGTACTTC; CDR3 protein: CSARAGRSYEQYF
V gene: TRBV5-1; clone size: NA; D gene: NA; J gene: TRBJ2-2; CDR3 DNA: TGCGCCAGCAGCTCGGGGGCCACGAACACCGGGGAGCTGTTTTTT; CDR3 protein: CASSSGATNTGELFF
V gene: TRBV7-2; clone size: NA; D gene: TRBD2; J gene: TRBJ2-5; CDR3 DNA: TGTGCCAGCAGTCCTCAGCTAGCGGGAGAAGAGACCCAGTACTTC; CDR3 protein: CASSPQLAGEETQYF
V gene: TRBV5-1; clone size: NA; D gene: NA; J gene: TRBJ1-1; CDR3 DNA: TGCGCCAGCAGCTTGACAACGGTGAACACTGAAGCTTTCTTT; CDR3 protein: CASSLTTVNTEAFF
V gene: TRBV7-3; clone size: many; D gene: TRBD2; J gene: TRBJ2-7; CDR3 DNA: TGTGCCAGCAGCTTAATGTCGTCTAGCGGGAGTCGTCTGTACTTC; CDR3 protein: CASSLMSSSGSRLYF
V gene: TRBV20-1; clone size: few; D gene: NA; J gene: TRBJ1-2; CDR3 DNA: TGCAGTGCAGATCAGCCGGGAGCAGCTAACTATGGCTACACCTTC; CDR3 protein: CSADQPGAANYGYTF